Following are 9 T cell receptor beta chains from one sample sequenced in a study of T cells after yellow fever vaccination. Each CDR3 protein is one row after TCRdb ran MiXCR on the 5' RACE reads. The sample gives more than 200,000 distinct CDR3 sequences, approximately 3.8% of which show up once; around a fifth is in the top ten. The sample in question was PBMCs, obtained 15 days after the yellow fever booster vaccination. The receptor source for this set is a young man who received the YFV17D yellow fever vaccine.

This clonotype was observed at least ten times. The CDR3 here is CASSYSSGFGYTF. CDR3 nucleotides: TGTGCCAGCAGTTACTCGTCGGGGTTTGGCTACACCTTC. V is TRBV6-5 and J is TRBJ1-2, with D unclear. V shed 0 bases and J shed 7 bases, with 9 bases lying between them. The germline V gene has CDR1 MNHEY and CDR2 SVGAGI. The CDR3 is 13 residues long.

The sample holds many counts of this clonotype. The rearrangement uses TRBV12-3 or TRBV12-4 and TRBJ1-1; D gene uncertain. Trimming took 5 bases from V and 11 from J, leaving 18 bases between them. The CDR3 is 13 amino acids. CDR3 sequence: CASSTHSRPGAFF. The CDR3 coding sequence is TGTGCCAGCAGTACCCACAGCCGTCCTGGGGCTTTCTTT.

The table lists this clonotype with many counts. The chain employs TRBV7-6 and TRBJ2-7, with D unresolved. This CDR3 comprises 13 residues. Trimming took off 5 bases at V and 6 bases at J, with 14 bases between the two ends. CDR1 and CDR2 (germline): SGHVS, FNYEAQ. The DNA for the CDR3 is TGTGCCAGCAGCCCCCGTCCGTCGGGCGAGCAGTACGTC. This gives the protein CASSPRPSGEQYV.

This clonotype showed up just a few times. This rearrangement joins TRBV7-6 to TRBJ2-7, with 7 nucleotides matching TRBD1. There are 16 residues in the CDR3. V lost 3 bases to trimming and J lost 4 bases; unmatched junction nucleotides: 12. Germline V gene sequence: CDR1 SGHVS, CDR2 FNYEAQ. CDR3 bases: TGTGCCAGCAGCTTTTCTGCCGGGACAGCTCTTTACGAGCAGTACTTC. Residues: CASSFSAGTALYEQYF.

This clonotype came up many times. The V gene is TRBV20-1, the J gene TRBJ1-1, with 9 bases matching TRBD1. The CDR3 consists of 14 residues. The V segment lost 3 bases and the J segment 8 bases; nucleotides outside the gene matches: 10. Germline values: CDR1 DFQATT, CDR2 SNEGSKA (reference sequence). The CDR3 nucleotides are TGCAGTGCTAGTCCCCCGGGACAGGGCCGGGAAGCTTTCTTT. Translated: CSASPPGQGREAFF.

This clonotype was seen ten or more times. V and J are TRBV20-1 and TRBJ2-1, with a possible D match to TRBD2 (6 bases). Germline assignment: CDR1 DFQATT and CDR2 SNEGSKA (reference sequence). V lost 0 bases to trimming and J lost 4 bases, with 13 bases between them. This CDR3 has 15 residues. CDR3: CSARDPSEGYNEQFF. CDR3 DNA sequence: TGCAGTGCTAGAGACCCTAGCGAGGGGTACAATGAGCAGTTCTTC.

This clonotype appeared many times. The gene calls are TRBV4-3 and TRBJ2-1; a possible D gene is TRBD2 (6 bases). Trimming cost V 2 bases and J 0 bases, with 8 bases left between them. The CDR3 contains 15 residues. The germline CDR1 and CDR2 sequences are LGHNA and YSLEER. CDR3 region: CASSQPGLSYNEQFF. CDR3 bases: TGCGCCAGCAGCCAACCGGGACTCTCCTACAATGAGCAGTTCTTC.

This clonotype was found many times. The rearrangement joins TRBV21-1 to TRBJ1-1; the table assigns TRBD1, which was not confirmed against the DNA. TRBV21-1 is shown as a pseudogene. CDR3 size: 15 residues. CDR3 nucleotide sequence: TGTGCCAGCAGCAAAGCACAGGGTATGAACACTGAAGCTTTCTTT. It translates to CASSKAQGMNTEAFF.

This clonotype was recorded many times. This chain links TRBV6-1 with TRBJ2-7; TRBD1 or TRBD2 may be the D gene (5 bases each). Trimming left V 1 base short and J 4 bases short, with 14 bases between. Per the germline V gene, CDR1 is MNHNS and CDR2 is SASEGT. CDR3 size: 15 residues. CDR3 DNA: TGTGCCAGCAGTGAAGGAGGGGCAGGCGGGTACGAGCAGTACGTC. Its translation is CASSEGGAGGYEQYV.